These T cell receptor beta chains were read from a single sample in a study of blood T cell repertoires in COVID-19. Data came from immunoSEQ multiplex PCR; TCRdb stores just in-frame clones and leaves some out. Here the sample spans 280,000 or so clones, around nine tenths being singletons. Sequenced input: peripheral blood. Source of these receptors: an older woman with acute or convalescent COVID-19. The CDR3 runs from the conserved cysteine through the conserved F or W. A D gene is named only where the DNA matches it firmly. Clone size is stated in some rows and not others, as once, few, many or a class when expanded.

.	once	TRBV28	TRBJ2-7	CASSPYSGSSYEQYF	TGTGCCAGCAGCCCCTACAGTGGCAGCTCCTACGAGCAGTACTTC
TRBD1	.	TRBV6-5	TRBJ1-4	CASRSAGGNEKLFF	TGTGCCAGCAGGAGCGCAGGGGGTAATGAAAAACTGTTTTTT
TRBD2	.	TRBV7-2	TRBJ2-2	CASARAGTNTGELFF	TGTGCCAGCGCCAGAGCGGGGACGAACACCGGGGAGCTGTTTTTT
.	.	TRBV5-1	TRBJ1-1	CASREAQGLYTEAFF	TGCGCCAGCAGGGAGGCTCAGGGGCTGTACACTGAAGCTTTCTTT
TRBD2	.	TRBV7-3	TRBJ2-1	CASSLGTSGTDEQFF	TGTGCCAGCAGCCTTGGGACTAGCGGGACCGATGAGCAGTTCTTC
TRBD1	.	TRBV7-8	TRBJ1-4	CASSHRDRGEKLFF	TGTGCCAGCAGCCACCGGGACAGGGGTGAAAAACTGTTTTTT
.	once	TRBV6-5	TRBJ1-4	CASSYGQTNEKLFF	TGTGCCAGCAGTTACGGCCAGACTAATGAAAAACTGTTTTTT
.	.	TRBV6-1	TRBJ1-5	CASSESGAGSQPQHF	TGTGCCAGCAGTGAAAGCGGTGCGGGCAGTCAGCCCCAGCATTTT
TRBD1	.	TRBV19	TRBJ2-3	CASSIFRTGPTDTQYF	TGTGCCAGTAGTATCTTCCGGACAGGACCCACAGATACGCAGTATTTT
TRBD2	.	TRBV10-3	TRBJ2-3	CAISEGSGGRSLDTQYF	TGTGCCATCAGTGAGGGTAGCGGGGGGCGCTCACTAGATACGCAGTATTTT
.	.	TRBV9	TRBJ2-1	CASSDTTGWGEQFF	TGTGCCAGCAGCGACACTACAGGGTGGGGGGAGCAGTTCTTC
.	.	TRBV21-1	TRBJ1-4	CASSKGAGLKANEKLFF	TGTGCCAGCAGCAAGGGTGCAGGGCTTAAGGCTAATGAAAAACTGTTTTTT
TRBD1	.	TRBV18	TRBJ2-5	CASSLQGVGQETQYF	TGTGCCAGCTCACTTCAGGGGGTCGGGCAAGAGACCCAGTACTTC
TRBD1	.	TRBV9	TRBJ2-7	CASSEDEQGVFYEQYF	TGTGCCAGCAGCGAGGACGAACAGGGGGTCTTTTACGAGCAGTACTTC
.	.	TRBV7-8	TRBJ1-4	CASSSPMVGGNEKLFF	TGTGCCAGCAGCTCACCGATGGTGGGGGGGAATGAAAAACTGTTTTTT
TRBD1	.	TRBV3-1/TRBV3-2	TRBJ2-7	CASSQDDRAEQYF	TGTGCCAGCAGCCAAGATGACAGGGCCGAGCAGTACTTC
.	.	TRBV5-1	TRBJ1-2	CASSLGAASGYTF	TGCGCCAGCAGCTTGGGGGCAGCAAGTGGCTACACCTTC
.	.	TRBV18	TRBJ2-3	CASSPLPGQTDTQYF	TGTGCCAGCTCACCACTGCCAGGGCAGACAGATACGCAGTATTTT
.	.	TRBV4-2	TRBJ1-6	CASSQDYRTGNSPLHF	TGTGCCAGCAGCCAAGATTACCGAACAGGGAATTCACCCCTCCACTTT
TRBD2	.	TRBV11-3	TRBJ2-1	CASSPRLAGAHNEQFF	TGTGCCAGCAGCCCACGACTAGCGGGGGCCCACAATGAGCAGTTCTTC
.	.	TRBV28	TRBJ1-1	CASSLGGPRAEAFF	TGTGCCAGCAGTTTAGGCGGTCCGAGGGCTGAAGCTTTCTTT
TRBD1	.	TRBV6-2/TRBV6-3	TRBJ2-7	CASSYSIQGLTYEQYF	TGTGCCAGCAGTTACTCGATACAGGGGTTAACCTACGAGCAGTACTTC
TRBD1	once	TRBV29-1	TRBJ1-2	CSARSTGGGYTF	TGCAGCGCCCGCTCGACAGGGGGCGGCTACACCTTC
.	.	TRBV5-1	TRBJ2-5	CASSWGASGREETQYF	TGCGCCAGCAGCTGGGGGGCGTCAGGGAGGGAAGAGACCCAGTACTTC
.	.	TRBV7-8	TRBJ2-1	CASVLKGDSHNEQFF	TGTGCCAGCGTTTTGAAAGGGGACTCCCACAATGAGCAGTTCTTC
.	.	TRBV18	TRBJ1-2	CASSPYPGKSNYGYTF	TGTGCCAGCTCACCTTACCCCGGGAAATCTAACTATGGCTACACCTTC
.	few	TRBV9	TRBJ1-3	CASSVGTAGAGNTIYF	TGTGCCAGCAGCGTAGGGACTGCAGGGGCAGGAAACACCATATATTTT
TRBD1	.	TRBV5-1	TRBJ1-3	CASSPNLQGNTIYF	TGCGCCAGCAGCCCTAATTTACAGGGGAACACCATATATTTT
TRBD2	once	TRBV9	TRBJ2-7	CASSQGLAGDYEQYF	TGTGCCAGCAGCCAAGGACTAGCGGGGGACTACGAGCAGTACTTC
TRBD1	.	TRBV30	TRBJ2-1	CAWSVGTGRNEQFF	TGTGCCTGGAGTGTAGGGACAGGGCGCAATGAGCAGTTCTTC
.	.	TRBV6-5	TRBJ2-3	CASSLTDTQYF	TGTGCCAGCAGTCTCACAGATACGCAGTATTTT
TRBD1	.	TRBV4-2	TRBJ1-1	CASSQGNRGRGTEAFF	TGTGCCAGCAGCCAAGGCAACAGGGGGCGAGGGACTGAAGCTTTCTTT
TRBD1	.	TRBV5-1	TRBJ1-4	CASSAGGTNEKLFF	TGCGCCAGCAGCGCAGGGGGGACTAATGAAAAACTGTTTTTT
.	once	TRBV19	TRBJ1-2	CATEEYGYTF	TGTGCCACCGAGGAATATGGCTACACCTTC
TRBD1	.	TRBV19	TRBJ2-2	CASSINRDRGAAGELFF	TGTGCCAGTAGTATAAACCGGGACAGGGGTGCCGCCGGGGAGCTGTTTTTT
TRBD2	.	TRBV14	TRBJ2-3	CASSHMRLAGLSTDTQYF	TGTGCCAGCAGCCACATGCGACTAGCGGGGCTGTCCACAGATACGCAGTATTTT
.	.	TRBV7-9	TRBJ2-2	CASSPLTRASTGELFF	TGTGCCAGCAGCCCCCTAACGCGGGCGTCCACCGGGGAGCTGTTTTTT
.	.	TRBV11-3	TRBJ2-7	CASSLPPQGGGYEQYF	TGTGCCAGCAGCTTACCCCCCCAGGGAGGAGGGTACGAGCAGTACTTC
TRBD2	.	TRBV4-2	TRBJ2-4	CASSQLAGAKNIQYF	TGTGCCAGCAGCCAACTAGCGGGAGCCAAAAACATTCAGTACTTC
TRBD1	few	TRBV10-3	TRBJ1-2	CATQPGTASNYGYTF	TGTGCCACCCAGCCCGGGACAGCCTCTAACTATGGCTACACCTTC
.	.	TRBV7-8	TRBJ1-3	CASSLVALFSGNTIYF	TGTGCCAGCAGCTTAGTTGCACTCTTCTCTGGAAACACCATATATTTT